Listed below are T cell receptor beta chains from one sample, sequenced in a study of T cell responses to AZD1222 COVID-19 vaccine. Data came from immunoSEQ multiplex PCR; TCRdb stores just in-frame clones and leaves some out. The sample records 100,000 to 120,000 clones, roughly 92% being singletons. The sequenced sample was peripheral blood, obtained 28 days after the second AZD1222 dose. The receptors here all came from an adult who received the AZD1222 COVID-19 vaccine. The CDR3 runs from the conserved cysteine through the conserved F or W. D genes are given only for firm matches.

J gene,CDR3 length,D gene,V gene,CDR3 protein
TRBJ1-1,13,-,TRBV28,CASGLQGLTEAFF
TRBJ1-6,18,-,TRBV5-6,CASSLFSLARLSNSPLHF
TRBJ2-5,13,-,TRBV27,CASSLYTQETQYF
TRBJ1-4,15,-,TRBV7-9,CASSLVGGLEEKLFF
TRBJ1-2,13,-,TRBV7-6,CASSHETGLGYTF
TRBJ2-3,14,-,TRBV18,CASSPLRDKDTQYF
TRBJ2-7,15,-,TRBV2,CASSYRLTGSYEQYF
TRBJ1-2,21,-,TRBV6-2/TRBV6-3,CASSYSSLHLPPTGANYGYTF
TRBJ2-5,14,TRBD2,TRBV7-2,CASSLLGGQETQYF
TRBJ2-1,11,-,TRBV20-1,CSARVTNEQFF
TRBJ1-2,17,-,TRBV4-2,CASSHPGVASHSYGYTF
TRBJ2-7,12,-,TRBV30,CAWSRGTYEQYF
TRBJ1-4,14,TRBD1,TRBV7-2,CASSSTGQGEKLFF
TRBJ2-1,15,TRBD2,TRBV6-5,CASSTTGTSSNEQFF
TRBJ2-7,12,-,TRBV6-5,CASSYADTGWHF
TRBJ1-2,14,-,TRBV24-1,CATSPGAQNYGYTF
TRBJ2-3,14,TRBD2,TRBV2,CASSFSGVTDTQYF
TRBJ1-2,13,-,TRBV6-5,CASSYELVSGYTF
TRBJ2-7,15,TRBD2,TRBV18,CASSPRSGGSHEQYF
TRBJ1-2,15,-,TRBV19,CASSKDSQREYGYTF
TRBJ2-7,13,-,TRBV10-3,CAISPGPEYEQYF
TRBJ2-5,14,-,TRBV18,CASSPPSDQETQYF
TRBJ1-1,15,-,TRBV9,CASSVGDAGTKEAFF
TRBJ1-5,17,-,TRBV7-6,CASSLLHTGNSNQPQHF
TRBJ1-2,13,-,TRBV27,CASSLSGGYGYTF
TRBJ2-3,15,-,TRBV5-1,CASSLGPDSTDTQYF
TRBJ1-1,13,-,TRBV7-9,CASSSTLDTEAFF
TRBJ2-7,13,-,TRBV18,CASSHTDRYEQYF
TRBJ1-1,15,TRBD1,TRBV14,CASSQLQGEVAEAFF
TRBJ1-6,15,-,TRBV7-6,CASSLVMGYNSPLHF
TRBJ2-7,16,TRBD2,TRBV11-2,CASSFLASGGAYEQYF
TRBJ1-2,14,-,TRBV4-3,CASSRTRLVGGYTF
TRBJ1-5,19,TRBD1,TRBV4-1,CASSQDSGTGDYSNQPQHF
TRBJ2-1,14,-,TRBV19,CASRVSRDYNEQFF
TRBJ1-5,15,-,TRBV27,CASPQRSGHNQPQHF
TRBJ2-1,10,-,TRBV20-1,CSAFLNEQFF
TRBJ1-6,15,-,TRBV6-2/TRBV6-3,CASSYESGAGSPLHF
TRBJ2-1,15,TRBD2,TRBV7-3,CASSFLAGPYNEQFF
TRBJ2-7,14,-,TRBV18,CASSPGTSIYEQYF
TRBJ1-6,16,-,TRBV7-2,CASSLAPARADSPLHF
TRBJ2-6,17,-,TRBV9,CASSLRDASSGANVLTF